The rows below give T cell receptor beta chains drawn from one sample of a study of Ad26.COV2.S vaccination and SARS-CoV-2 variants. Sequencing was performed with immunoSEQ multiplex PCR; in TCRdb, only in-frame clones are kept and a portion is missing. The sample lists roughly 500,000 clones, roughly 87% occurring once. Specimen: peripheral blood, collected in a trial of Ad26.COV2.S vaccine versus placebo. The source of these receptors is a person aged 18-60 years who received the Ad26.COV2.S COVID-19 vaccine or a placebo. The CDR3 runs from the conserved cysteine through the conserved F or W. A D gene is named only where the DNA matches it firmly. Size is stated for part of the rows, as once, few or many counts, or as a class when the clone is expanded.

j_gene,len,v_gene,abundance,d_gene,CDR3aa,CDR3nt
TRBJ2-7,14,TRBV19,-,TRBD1,CASTPTGLLYEQYF,TGTGCCAGTACCCCGACAGGGCTTCTCTACGAGCAGTACTTC
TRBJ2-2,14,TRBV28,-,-,CAGKGGKNTGELFF,TGTGCCGGCAAGGGCGGGAAGAACACCGGGGAGCTGTTTTTT
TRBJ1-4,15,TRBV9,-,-,CASSVDGKTNEKLFF,TGTGCCAGCAGCGTTGATGGGAAAACTAATGAAAAACTGTTTTTT
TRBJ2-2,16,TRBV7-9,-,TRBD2,CASSLASGANTGELFF,TGTGCCAGCAGCTTGGCTAGCGGGGCGAACACCGGGGAGCTGTTTTTT
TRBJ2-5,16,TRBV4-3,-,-,CASSQGRGFVVETQYF,TGCGCCAGCAGCCAAGGGAGGGGATTTGTTGTAGAGACCCAGTACTTC
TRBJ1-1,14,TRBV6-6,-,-,CASSYAGVNTEAFF,TGTGCCAGCAGTTACGCAGGGGTGAACACTGAAGCTTTCTTT
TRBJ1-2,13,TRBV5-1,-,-,CASSTTAFSGYTF,TGCGCCAGCAGCACGACCGCTTTCTCGGGCTACACCTTC
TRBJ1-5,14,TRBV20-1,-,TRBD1,CSASGQGGNQPQHF,TGCAGTGCTAGTGGACAGGGTGGCAATCAGCCCCAGCATTTT
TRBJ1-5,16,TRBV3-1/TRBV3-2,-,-,CASSPHTTGTRQPQHF,TGTGCCAGCAGCCCCCATACTACAGGGACCAGGCAGCCCCAGCATTTT
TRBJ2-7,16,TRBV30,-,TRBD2,CAWSALAGGPSYEQYF,TGTGCCTGGAGTGCTCTAGCGGGAGGGCCATCCTACGAGCAGTACTTC
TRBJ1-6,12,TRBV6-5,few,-,CASGRVDSPLHF,TGTGCAAGCGGCCGTGTGGATTCACCCCTCCACTTT
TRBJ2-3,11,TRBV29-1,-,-,CSGGSTDTQYF,TGCAGCGGGGGCTCCACAGATACGCAGTATTTT
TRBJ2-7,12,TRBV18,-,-,CASSGRAYEQYF,TGTGCCAGCTCGGGGCGGGCCTACGAGCAGTACTTC
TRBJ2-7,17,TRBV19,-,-,CASSQTNRDGLIYEQYF,TGTGCCAGTAGCCAGACCAACAGGGATGGTCTAATCTACGAGCAGTACTTC
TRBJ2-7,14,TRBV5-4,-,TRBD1,CASSGGQGLYEQYF,TGTGCCAGCAGCGGCGGACAGGGTCTCTACGAGCAGTACTTC
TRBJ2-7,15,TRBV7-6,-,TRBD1,CASSFGQGVSYEQYF,TGTGCCAGCAGCTTTGGACAGGGGGTTTCCTACGAGCAGTACTTC
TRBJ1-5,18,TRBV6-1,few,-,CASSELGIFWGMDQPQHF,TGTGCCAGCAGTGAACTGGGTATTTTTTGGGGTATGGATCAGCCCCAGCATTTT
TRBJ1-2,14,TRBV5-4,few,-,CASSLGGTHYGYTF,TGTGCCAGCAGCTTGGGTGGTACGCACTATGGCTACACCTTC
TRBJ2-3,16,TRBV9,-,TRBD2,CASSFSGTSVADTQYF,TGTGCCAGCAGCTTCTCCGGGACTAGCGTCGCAGATACGCAGTATTTT
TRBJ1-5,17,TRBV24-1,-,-,CATSDYRSRGPNQPQHF,TGTGCCACCAGTGATTACCGGAGTAGGGGACCCAATCAGCCCCAGCATTTT
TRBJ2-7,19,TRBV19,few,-,CASSPTLRRAGASSYEQYF,TGTGCCAGTAGTCCCACTCTTCGCCGGGCAGGGGCAAGCTCCTACGAGCAGTACTTC
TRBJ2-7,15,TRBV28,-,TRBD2,CASSLDLAGLGEQYF,TGTGCCAGCAGCTTGGACCTAGCGGGGCTGGGTGAGCAGTACTTC
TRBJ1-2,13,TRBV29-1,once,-,CSVEAGRDYGYTF,TGCAGCGTCGAAGCAGGGAGAGACTATGGCTACACCTTC
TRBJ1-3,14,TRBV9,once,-,CASSVGRLGNTIYF,TGTGCCAGCAGCGTAGGAAGGCTTGGAAACACCATATATTTT
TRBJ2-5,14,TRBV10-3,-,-,CAISDGGTQETQYF,TGTGCCATCAGTGATGGGGGGACTCAAGAGACCCAGTACTTC
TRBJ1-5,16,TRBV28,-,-,CASSLLSRVTNQPQHF,TGTGCCAGCAGTTTATTATCCAGGGTCACCAATCAGCCCCAGCATTTT
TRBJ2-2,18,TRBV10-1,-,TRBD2,CASSEWVGLAGPTGELFF,TGCGCCAGCAGTGAGTGGGTTGGCCTAGCGGGACCCACCGGGGAGCTGTTTTTT
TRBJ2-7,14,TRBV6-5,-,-,CASSYSPADYEQYF,TGTGCCAGCAGTTACTCCCCAGCGGACTACGAGCAGTACTTC
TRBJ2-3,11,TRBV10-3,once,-,CATQSTDTQYF,TGTGCCACCCAAAGCACAGATACGCAGTATTTT